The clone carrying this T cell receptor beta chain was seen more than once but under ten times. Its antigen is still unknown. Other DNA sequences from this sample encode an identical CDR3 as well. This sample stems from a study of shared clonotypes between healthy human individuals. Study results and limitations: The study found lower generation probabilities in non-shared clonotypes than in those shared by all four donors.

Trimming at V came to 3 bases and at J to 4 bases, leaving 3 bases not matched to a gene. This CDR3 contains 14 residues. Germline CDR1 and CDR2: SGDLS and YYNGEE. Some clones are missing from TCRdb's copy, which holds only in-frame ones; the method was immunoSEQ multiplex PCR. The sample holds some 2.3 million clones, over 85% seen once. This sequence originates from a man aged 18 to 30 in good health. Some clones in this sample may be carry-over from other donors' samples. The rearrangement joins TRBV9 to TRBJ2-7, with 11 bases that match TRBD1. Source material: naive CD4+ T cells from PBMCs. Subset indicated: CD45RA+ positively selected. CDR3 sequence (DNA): TGTGCCAGCAGCGCCGGGACAGGGGGGTACGAGCAGTACTTC. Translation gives CASSAGTGGYEQYF.